The source of this T cell receptor beta chain is a study of technical replicates of blood from a handful of donors. Clones were sequenced by immunoSEQ multiplex PCR, and TCRdb holds only the in-frame ones, with some missing. This sample carries around 56,000 clones, about 96% of them seen once, and the ten largest clones take just over 3%. The V gene's germline CDR1 is MNHNS and CDR2 SASEGT. This CDR3 spans 14 amino acids. Trimming shortened V by 6 bases and J by 5 bases, and 13 bases separated the two germline ends. This TCR derives from a human donor in good health. Some clones in this sample may be carry-over from other donors' samples. The chain employs TRBV6-1 and TRBJ1-4, with D perhaps matching TRBD1 (6 bases). Sample: PBMCs. The CDR3 is CASRPGHKNEKLFF. The CDR3, as DNA: TGTGCCAGCAGACCGGGACACAAGAATGAAAAACTGTTTTTT.